Described below is a single T cell receptor beta chain sequence and its context. Its antigen is not identified. Before sequencing, viral peptide pools were used by the ViraFEST assay to expand antigen-specific CD4+ T cells. Cells that had been cultured for approximately eleven days were the source of isolated CD4+ T cells. The healthy vaccine recipients, who had no prior SARS-CoV-2 infection, showed negative nucleocapsid antibodies. The entry originates in a study of vaccination effects on CD4 cells after COVID-19. The CDR3 runs to 14 residues. The germline V gene encodes CDR1 MGHRA and CDR2 YSYEKL. The V gene lost 0 bases and the J gene lost 1 base, with 6 bases spanning the gap. The method was immunoSEQ multiplex PCR; TCRdb's version includes in-frame clones alone and lacks a portion of them. The table lists about 23,000 clones, just under 75% of them singletons.

The sample consisted of CD4+ T cells from PBMCs cultured with SARS-CoV-2 spike peptides, taken before COVID-19 vaccination. The TCR was taken from a human donor who received a COVID-19 vaccine. The chain combines TRBV4-1 with TRBJ1-1; D not resolved. CDR3 nucleotides: TGCGCCAGCAGCCAAGAAGGGTGGAACACTGAAGCTTTCTTT. Translated: CASSQEGWNTEAFF.